The 18 T cell receptor beta chains presented below share a single source sample, sequenced in a study of T cell repertoires in cytomegalovirus infection. Via MiXCR, TCRdb re-called the reads, giving one row per CDR3 protein. This sample has 310,000 or so distinct CDR3 sequences, with around 9.1% found just once. The sample was PBMCs. These receptors all come from a human donor in good health (CMV status not recorded). Some clones in this sample may be carry-over from other donors' samples.

Worth noting for this clonotype: One end of the junction does not line up with germline, which may come from a read error. The rearrangement joins TRBV29-1 to TRBJ2-2; no firm D call. The germline CDR1 and CDR2 sequences are SQVTM and ANQGSEA. The length of the CDR3 is 13 residues. Here the CDR3 reads CCVEDMQSGELFF. DNA of the CDR3: TGCTGCGTTGAAGATATGCAATCCGGGGAGCTGTTTTTT.

The rearrangement joins TRBV20-1 to TRBJ1-1; 7 bases agree with TRBD1. The V and J ends lost 2 bases and 5 bases, in that order; junction bases with no gene match: 14. The CDR3 totals 16 residues. CDR1 DFQATT and CDR2 SNEGSKA come from the germline V gene (reference sequence). The CDR3 loop reads CSARSPTWTGPTEAFF. CDR3 DNA: TGCAGTGCTAGATCACCGACTTGGACAGGACCAACTGAAGCTTTCTTT.

This clonotype occurred many times. V usage is TRBV7-8 and J usage is TRBJ1-2; a possible D gene is TRBD1 (6 bases). Germline V gives CDR1 SGHVS, CDR2 FQNEAQ. V lost 6 bases and J lost 2, with 10 bases in between. CDR3 size: 13 residues. CDR3 residues: CASSSQGNYGYTF. Written as DNA, the CDR3 is TGTGCCAGCAGTTCTCAGGGGAACTATGGCTACACCTTC.

This clonotype was counted between two and nine times. The rearrangement joins TRBV29-1 to TRBJ2-1, with TRBD2 as a possible D gene (5 bases). Trimming shortened V by 5 bases and J by 8 bases, and 10 bases separated the two germline ends. The CDR3 consists of 11 residues. Germline V gives CDR1 SQVTM, CDR2 ANQGSEA. In DNA form, the CDR3 reads TGCAGCGTTAGAAGCGGTTATGAGCAGTTCTTC. Translating it yields CSVRSGYEQFF.

The chain links TRBV28 to TRBJ1-2; D remains unclear. Trimming removed 5 bases from V and 5 bases from J, with 15 bases in between. The CDR3 consists of 14 residues. Germline assignment: CDR1 MDHEN and CDR2 SYDVKM. In nucleotides, the CDR3 is TGTGCCAGCAGTGAGGACCTTACATCTTATGGCTACACCTTC. Amino acid sequence: CASSEDLTSYGYTF.

This clonotype was seen at least ten times. V usage is TRBV5-4 and J usage is TRBJ2-2; 10 positions match TRBD1. Trimming cost V 4 bases and J 7 bases; bases outside gene matches: 10. The CDR3 is 16 residues long. Germline assignment: CDR1 SGHNT and CDR2 YYREEE (reference sequence). The DNA for the CDR3 is TGTGCCAGCAGCGGGACCGACAGGGGGCGAAACGGGGAGCTGTTTTTT. Its translation: CASSGTDRGRNGELFF.

The table lists this clonotype with many counts. The chain combines TRBV7-6 with TRBJ1-1; D is perhaps TRBD1 (6 bases). The CDR3 covers 14 residues. Germline V gene sequence: CDR1 SGHVS, CDR2 FNYEAQ. V shed 3 bases and J shed 4 bases, with 12 bases lying between them. This CDR3 reads CASSLGAGSTEAFF. The CDR3 nucleotides read TGTGCCAGCAGCTTGGGGGCAGGGAGCACTGAAGCTTTCTTT.

The chain uses TRBV7-3 and TRBJ2-7; D remains unclear. Trimming took 2 bases from V and 7 from J, leaving 18 bases between them. CDR1 is SGHTA, CDR2 FQGTGA, per germline. The CDR3 has 15 residues. In nucleotides, the CDR3 is TGTGCCAGCAGCTTAGGTGCCAAGGATCTCCAGGAGCAGTACTTC. Its translation: CASSLGAKDLQEQYF.

This clonotype turned up a few times. V is TRBV13 and J is TRBJ1-2, with TRBD1 as a possible D gene (6 bases). The V end lost 10 bases, the J end lost 3 bases, and 18 bases lay between the germline ends. The CDR3 contains 14 residues. CDR1 is PRHDT, CDR2 FYEKMQ, per germline (reference sequence). For the CDR3, the DNA is TGTGCCAACCCCCAGGGGATAGGGGACTATGGCTACACCTTC. This sequence encodes CANPQGIGDYGYTF.

This clonotype was counted many times. V usage is TRBV11-1 and J usage is TRBJ2-1; 9 bases match TRBD2. The CDR3 consists of 16 residues. The junction had 8 bases not matched to a gene; V was cut back by 4 bases and J by 4 bases. CDR1 and CDR2 (germline): SGHAT, FQDESV (reference sequence). This CDR3 is CASSSLAGGPYNEQFF. CDR3 sequence (DNA): TGTGCCAGCAGCTCCCTGGCGGGGGGGCCTTACAATGAGCAGTTCTTC. Complete variable domain (other parts from reference TRBV11-1 and TRBJ2-1): EAEVAQSPRYKITEKSQAVAFWCDPISGHATLYWYRQILGQGPELLVQFQDESVVDDSQLPKDRFSAERLKGVDSTLKIQPAELGDSAMYLCASSSLAGGPYNEQFFGPGTRLTVL.

The chain has TRBV7-3 and TRBJ2-1, with 12 bases identical to TRBD2. This CDR3 comprises 18 residues. Trimming cost V 4 bases and J 7 bases; bases outside gene matches: 14. Looked up from germline, CDR1 is SGHTA and CDR2 is FQGTGA. The CDR3 is CASSSLTSSGGAGNEQFF. CDR3 sequence (DNA): TGTGCCAGCAGCTCCCTGACCTCTAGCGGGGGGGCAGGGAATGAGCAGTTCTTC.

This clonotype has ten or more counts. The V call is TRBV19, the J call TRBJ2-1, with 9 bases identical to TRBD2. J lost 8 bases, V lost 2 bases, and 7 bases had no gene match. CDR1 and CDR2 from the germline V gene are LNHDA and SQIVND (reference sequence). This CDR3 region has 15 residues. CDR3 sequence reads: CASSIRRGGPDEQFF. The CDR3 bases are TGTGCCAGTAGTATACGGCGGGGGGGCCCGGATGAGCAGTTCTTC.

The table lists this clonotype with many counts. The chain couples TRBV6-2 or TRBV6-3 to TRBJ1-5; D gene uncertain. Germline values: CDR1 MNHEY, CDR2 SVGEGT. This CDR3 has 14 amino acids. Trimming took 7 bases from V and 0 from J, leaving 10 bases between them. In nucleotides, the CDR3 is TGTGCCAGCAAGGGCAGAAATAGCAATCAGCCCCAGCATTTT. The encoded protein is CASKGRNSNQPQHF.

This clonotype was counted only a few times. The J gene is TRBJ2-1, the V gene TRBV4-1; D might be TRBD2 (6 bases). V dropped 2 bases and J dropped 4 bases, with 15 bases sitting between them. Looked up from germline, CDR1 is MGHRA and CDR2 is YSYEKL. There are 16 residues in the CDR3. The CDR3 sequence is CASSQNRRAGYNEQFF. The CDR3 nucleotides read TGCGCCAGCAGCCAAAATAGGCGGGCGGGATACAATGAGCAGTTCTTC.

The chain joins TRBV7-2 to TRBJ2-7, with D possibly TRBD2 on 7 matching bases. From germline, CDR1 is SGHTA and CDR2 FQGNSA. With 5 bases removed from V and 4 bases from J, the gap between germline ends came to 18 bases. The CDR3 runs 15 residues. The CDR3 DNA reads as TGTGCCAGCAGCGTGGGGGGGGGGGCGGGGTACGAGCAGTACGTC. Translated, it gives CASSVGGGAGYEQYV.

This clonotype was recorded many times. J is TRBJ2-3 and V is TRBV23-1; tentatively, D is TRBD2 (7 bases). TRBV23-1 qualifies as an ORF whose function is uncertain. This CDR3 has 20 amino acids. Trimming shortened V by 4 bases and J by 6 bases, and 32 bases separated the two germline ends. CDR3 amino acids: CASSPMDRGSGGPTNDTQYF. CDR3 coding DNA: TGCGCCAGCAGTCCAATGGATAGAGGGTCGGGGGGCCCTACCAATGATACGCAGTATTTT.

This clonotype was observed at least ten times. The gene calls are TRBV5-6 and TRBJ1-1, with TRBD1 matching over 8 bases. Germline assignment: CDR1 SGHDT and CDR2 YYEEEE. Losses at the gene ends were 7 bases for V and 5 bases for J; bases not matched to a gene: 19. CDR3 length: 17 amino acids. CDR3 DNA: TGTGCCAGCGAATCTGAGGCCAGGGGGCGTTATGTAACTGAAGCTTTCTTT. It translates to CASESEARGRYVTEAFF.

A remark on this clonotype: Being one base from a much bigger clone, this may be a read error. This chain connects TRBV20-1 to TRBJ1-1, with 9 bases identical to TRBD1. The V gene end was trimmed by 3 bases and the J gene end by 4 bases; junction bases not matched to a gene: 9. Germline values: CDR1 DFQATT, CDR2 SNEGSKA (reference sequence). The CDR3 extends over 15 amino acids. As DNA, the CDR3 is TGCAGTGCTAGGGTCGGGACAGGGTCCTTCACTGAAGCTTTCTTT. Translated: CSARVGTGSFTEAFF.